This is a list of T cell receptor beta chains from one sample in a study of shared clonotypes between healthy human individuals. Profiling relied on immunoSEQ multiplex PCR, and the TCRdb table lists in-frame clones only, not all of them. The sample lists roughly 500,000 clones; approximately 81% were seen once. The specimen was PBMCs. These TCRs come from a woman in her thirties or forties in good health. Some clones in this sample may be carry-over from other donors' samples. Both conserved end residues are part of each CDR3. A D gene is named only where the DNA matches it firmly. Not every row has a clone size; where given, it reads once, few, many or a size class.

clone_size	d_call	v_call	j_call	cdr3_aa	cdr3_nt
-	-	TRBV5-1	TRBJ1-3	CASSTDSGNTIYF	TGCGCCAGCAGCACGGACAGTGGAAACACCATATATTTT
-	-	TRBV30	TRBJ1-4	CAWSVGAGVDEKLFF	TGTGCCTGGAGTGTAGGAGCCGGGGTTGATGAAAAACTGTTTTTT
-	TRBD2	TRBV18	TRBJ2-3	CASSPRGREDTQYF	TGTGCCAGCTCACCTCGGGGGAGGGAAGATACGCAGTATTTT
-	-	TRBV27	TRBJ1-1	CASSLNRDATEAFF	TGTGCCAGCAGTTTAAATAGGGATGCCACTGAAGCTTTCTTT
-	TRBD2	TRBV9	TRBJ2-3	CASSVGGTSGTDTQYF	TGTGCCAGCAGCGTAGGGGGTACTAGCGGCACAGATACGCAGTATTTT
-	-	TRBV11-2	TRBJ2-5	CASGRWQETQYF	TGTGCCAGCGGACGTTGGCAAGAGACCCAGTACTTC
-	-	TRBV11-2	TRBJ1-2	CASSSNKGPNYGYTF	TGTGCCAGCAGCTCGAACAAAGGGCCTAACTATGGCTACACCTTC
-	-	TRBV14	TRBJ1-1	CASSQEVSSTEAFF	TGTGCCAGCAGCCAAGAGGTGTCGAGTACTGAAGCTTTCTTT
-	-	TRBV5-1	TRBJ1-5	CASSEGVGNQPQHF	TGCGCCAGCTCCGAAGGGGTGGGCAATCAGCCCCAGCATTTT
-	-	TRBV21-1	TRBJ1-5	CASSSGVWQPQHF	TGTGCCAGCAGCTCAGGGGTTTGGCAGCCCCAGCATTTT
-	-	TRBV7-2	TRBJ2-1	CASSPRENREEQFF	TGTGCCAGCAGCCCCCGGGAAAATCGTGAGGAGCAGTTCTTC
-	-	TRBV4-2	TRBJ2-5	CASSGGIVETQYF	TGTGCCAGCAGCGGGGGAATAGTCGAGACCCAGTACTTC
-	-	TRBV7-3	TRBJ2-5	CASSQQGGVGQETQYF	TGTGCCAGCAGCCAACAGGGAGGAGTGGGCCAAGAGACCCAGTACTTC
once	-	TRBV5-1	TRBJ1-2	CASSITGSDGYTF	TGCGCCAGCAGCATTACAGGGTCCGATGGCTACACCTTC
once	TRBD1	TRBV6-5	TRBJ2-5	CASSTGAQETQYF	TGTGCCAGCAGTACAGGGGCGCAAGAGACCCAGTACTTC
many	-	TRBV6-1	TRBJ1-5	CASSVLANNQPQHF	TGTGCCAGCAGTGTTTTGGCCAACAATCAGCCCCAGCATTTT
-	-	TRBV11-2	TRBJ2-7	CASSPQWTSSYEQYF	TGTGCCAGCAGCCCGCAATGGACATCCTCCTACGAGCAGTACTTC
-	-	TRBV13	TRBJ2-6	CASSLVMGRGANVLTF	TGTGCCAGCAGCTTAGTGATGGGGCGCGGGGCCAACGTCCTGACTTTC
-	-	TRBV7-3	TRBJ2-2	CASSLRPGELFF	TGTGCCAGCAGCTTAAGACCTGGGGAGCTGTTTTTT
-	-	TRBV28	TRBJ2-7	CASSKLWGASYEQYF	TGTGCCAGCAGTAAGCTCTGGGGGGCCTCCTACGAGCAGTACTTC
few	-	TRBV11-1	TRBJ1-1	CASSFPGVNTEAFF	TGTGCCAGCAGCTTTCCAGGGGTGAACACTGAAGCTTTCTTT
-	-	TRBV5-4	TRBJ1-1	CASSLAASMNTEAFF	TGTGCCAGCAGCTTGGCCGCAAGTATGAACACTGAAGCTTTCTTT
-	TRBD1	TRBV7-6	TRBJ1-1	CASSKRQGDTEAFF	TGTGCCAGCAGCAAAAGACAGGGGGACACTGAAGCTTTCTTT
few	-	TRBV5-1	TRBJ2-3	CASSFFPLKGGDTQYF	TGCGCCAGCAGCTTCTTTCCCCTCAAAGGGGGAGATACGCAGTATTTT